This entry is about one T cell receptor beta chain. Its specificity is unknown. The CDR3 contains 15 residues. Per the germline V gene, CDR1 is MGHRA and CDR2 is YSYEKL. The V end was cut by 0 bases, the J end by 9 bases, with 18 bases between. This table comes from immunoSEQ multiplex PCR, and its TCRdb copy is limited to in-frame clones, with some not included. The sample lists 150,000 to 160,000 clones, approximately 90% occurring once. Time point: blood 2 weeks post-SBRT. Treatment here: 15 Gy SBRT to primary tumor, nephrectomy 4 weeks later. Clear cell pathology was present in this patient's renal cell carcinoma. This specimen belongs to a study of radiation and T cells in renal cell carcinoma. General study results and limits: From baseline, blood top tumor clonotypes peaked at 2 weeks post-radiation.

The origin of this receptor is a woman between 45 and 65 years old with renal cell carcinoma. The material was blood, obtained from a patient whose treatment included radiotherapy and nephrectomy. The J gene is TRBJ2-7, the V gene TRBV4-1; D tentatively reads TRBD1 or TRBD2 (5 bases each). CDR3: CASSQEIPGSLGQYF. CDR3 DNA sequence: TGCGCCAGCAGCCAAGAGATCCCAGGGAGCTTGGGGCAGTACTTC.